This TCR beta chain was recorded in a study of shared clonotypes between healthy human individuals. Sequencing used immunoSEQ multiplex PCR; TCRdb keeps in-frame clones, though not all of them. The sample holds 300,000 to 350,000 clones; around four fifths are singletons and the top ten take around 9.3%. Comment on this clone: Its specificity is unknown. This same CDR3 is encoded by further DNA sequences in the sample.

Points from the study as a whole: It was expected that sequencing depth would affect clonotype sharing among donors.

Per the germline V gene, CDR1 is MNHEY and CDR2 is SVGAGI. CDR3 size: 11 residues. The V end lost 6 bases, the J end lost 3 bases, and 6 bases lay between the germline ends. This clonotype originated in a young man in good health. The chain is built from TRBV6-5 and TRBJ2-7, with D perhaps matching TRBD1 (5 bases). The sample comprised memory CD4+ T cells sorted from blood. Indicated subset: CD45RA-negative fraction. The CDR3 DNA sequence: TGTGCCAGCAGGCAGGGCTACGAGCAGTACTTC. It specifies CASRQGYEQYF.